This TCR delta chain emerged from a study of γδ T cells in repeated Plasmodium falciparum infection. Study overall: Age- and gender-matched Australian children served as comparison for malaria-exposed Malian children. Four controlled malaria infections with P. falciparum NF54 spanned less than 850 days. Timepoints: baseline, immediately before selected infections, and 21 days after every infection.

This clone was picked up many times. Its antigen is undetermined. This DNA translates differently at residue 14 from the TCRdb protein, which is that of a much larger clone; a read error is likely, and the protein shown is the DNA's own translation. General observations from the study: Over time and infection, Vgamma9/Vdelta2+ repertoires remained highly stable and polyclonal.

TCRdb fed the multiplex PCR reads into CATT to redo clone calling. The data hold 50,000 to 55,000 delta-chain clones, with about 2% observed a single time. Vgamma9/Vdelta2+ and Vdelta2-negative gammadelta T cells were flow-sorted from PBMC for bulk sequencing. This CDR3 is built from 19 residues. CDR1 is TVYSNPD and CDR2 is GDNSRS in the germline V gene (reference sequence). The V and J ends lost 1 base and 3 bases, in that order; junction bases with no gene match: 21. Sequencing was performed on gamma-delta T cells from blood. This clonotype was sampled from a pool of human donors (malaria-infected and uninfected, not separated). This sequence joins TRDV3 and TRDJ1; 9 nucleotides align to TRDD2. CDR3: CAFKEGPESLPTRPDKLIF. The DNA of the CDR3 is TGTGCCTTTAAAGAAGGGCCCGAGAGCCTTCCTACGAGGCCCGATAAACTCATCTTT.